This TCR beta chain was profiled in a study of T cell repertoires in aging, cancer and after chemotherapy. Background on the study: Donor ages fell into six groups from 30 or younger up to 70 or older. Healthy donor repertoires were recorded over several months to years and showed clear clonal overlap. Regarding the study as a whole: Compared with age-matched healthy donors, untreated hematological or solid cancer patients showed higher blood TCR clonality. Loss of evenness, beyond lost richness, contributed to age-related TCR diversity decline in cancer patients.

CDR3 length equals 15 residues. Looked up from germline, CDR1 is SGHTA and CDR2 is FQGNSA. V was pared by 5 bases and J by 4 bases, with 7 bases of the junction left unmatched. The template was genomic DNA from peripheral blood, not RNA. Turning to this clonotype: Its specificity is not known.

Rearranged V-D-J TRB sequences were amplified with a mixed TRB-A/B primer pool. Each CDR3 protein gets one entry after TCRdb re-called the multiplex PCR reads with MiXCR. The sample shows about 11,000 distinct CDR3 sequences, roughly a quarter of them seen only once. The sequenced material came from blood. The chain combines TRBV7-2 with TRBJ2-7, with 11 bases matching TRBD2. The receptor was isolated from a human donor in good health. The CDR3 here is CASSLQTSGGYEQYF. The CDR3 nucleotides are TGTGCCAGCAGCCTACAAACTAGCGGGGGTTACGAGCAGTACTTC.